This T cell receptor beta chain was recovered during a study of beta chain features in type 1 diabetes. Study-level points and caveats: When Type 1 diabetes patients were examined, their TCRB CDR3s proved moderately but significantly shorter in all four CD4+ subsets. A cDNA-based sequencing approach could over-represent cells with high TCR expression.

The study reverse transcribed the entire isolated RNA, so it sequenced expressed TCRB transcripts. Each sample of naive, central memory or regulatory T cells had, on average, roughly 3.4 million reads. Measured with immunoSEQ multiplex PCR; TCRdb has only the in-frame clones, and not every one. The repertoire holds hundreds of thousands of clones, with over 11% as singletons. This clone has more than one count but fewer than ten. The target antigen is unknown. Sorted populations were all over 95% pure. The ends were cut back, 8 bases at V and 6 bases at J, with 10 bases in the middle. The germline V gene has CDR1 GTSNPN and CDR2 SVGIG (reference sequence). This CDR3 has 11 residues.

The J gene is TRBJ2-2, the V gene TRBV30, with D perhaps matching TRBD2 (5 bases). The sequence was collected from a man younger than 30 with type 1 diabetes. The sequencing sample was made of naive CD4+ T cells from blood. CDR3 DNA: TGTGCCCAACTAGTTTCCGGGGAGCTGTTTTTT. Its translation is CAQLVSGELFF.